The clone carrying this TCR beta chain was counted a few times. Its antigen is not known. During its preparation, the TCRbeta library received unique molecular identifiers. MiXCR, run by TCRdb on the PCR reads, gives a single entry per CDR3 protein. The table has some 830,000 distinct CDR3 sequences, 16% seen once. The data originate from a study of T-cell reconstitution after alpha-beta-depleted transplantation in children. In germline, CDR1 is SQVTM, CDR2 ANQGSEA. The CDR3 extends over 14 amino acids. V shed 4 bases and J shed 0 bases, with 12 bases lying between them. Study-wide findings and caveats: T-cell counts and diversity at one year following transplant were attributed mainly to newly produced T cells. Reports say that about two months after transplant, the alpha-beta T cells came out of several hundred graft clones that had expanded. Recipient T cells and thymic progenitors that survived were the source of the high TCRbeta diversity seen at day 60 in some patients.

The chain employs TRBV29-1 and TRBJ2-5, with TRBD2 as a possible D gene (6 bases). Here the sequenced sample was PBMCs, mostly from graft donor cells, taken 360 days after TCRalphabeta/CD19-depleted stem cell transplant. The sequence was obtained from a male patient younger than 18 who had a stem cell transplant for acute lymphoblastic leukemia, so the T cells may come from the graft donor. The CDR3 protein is CSVVRGLYQETQYF. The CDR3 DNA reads TGCAGCGTTGTGCGGGGCTTATACCAAGAGACCCAGTACTTC.